This T cell receptor beta chain came from a study of blood T cell repertoires in COVID-19. About the study: Samples representing acute and convalescent COVID-19 were sourced from the United States, Italy and Spain. The analysed material was cDNA or gDNA that came from T cells, B-cell-depleted T cells, or PBMCs.

The CDR3 has 15 amino acids. Trimming shortened V by 1 base and J by 0 bases, and 7 bases separated the two germline ends. Germline loops: CDR1 LNHNV, CDR2 YYDKDF (reference sequence). Seattle patients were enrolled while actively infected and followed longitudinally. Authors' methods: Reference gene primer amplification gave estimated nucleated cell counts. TCRdb's table, derived via immunoSEQ multiplex PCR, lists solely in-frame clones and lacks some. The V and J calls and clone size come from that table; D and trimming were worked out from the DNA. Of some 110,000 clones in the sample, about 90% were seen once.

This chain connects TRBV15 to TRBJ2-4; D remains ambiguous. The sample comprised peripheral blood. This TCR derives from a man aged 50 to 60 with COVID-19, enrolled during active disease. The DNA of the CDR3 is TGTGCCACCAGCAGAGCGCAGGTAGCCAAAAACATTCAGTACTTC. Translated: CATSRAQVAKNIQYF. The entire variable domain, with the rest obtained from reference TRBV15 and TRBJ2-4, is as follows: DAMVIQNPRYQVTQFGKPVTLSCSQTLNHNVMYWYQQKSSQAPKLLFHYYDKDFNNEADTPDNFQSRRPNTSFCFLDIRSPGLGDTAMYLCATSRAQVAKNIQYFGAGTRLSVL.